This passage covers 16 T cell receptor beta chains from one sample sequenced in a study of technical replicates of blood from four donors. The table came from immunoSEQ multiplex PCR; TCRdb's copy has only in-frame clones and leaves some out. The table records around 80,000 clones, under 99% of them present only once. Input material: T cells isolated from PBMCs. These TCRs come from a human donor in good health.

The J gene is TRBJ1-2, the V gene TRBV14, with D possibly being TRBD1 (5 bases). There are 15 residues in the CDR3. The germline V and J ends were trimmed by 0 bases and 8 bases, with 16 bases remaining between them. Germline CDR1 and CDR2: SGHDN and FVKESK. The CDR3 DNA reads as TGTGCCAGCAGCCAAGACCTTACGCAGGGCCTCGGCTACACCTTC. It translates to CASSQDLTQGLGYTF.

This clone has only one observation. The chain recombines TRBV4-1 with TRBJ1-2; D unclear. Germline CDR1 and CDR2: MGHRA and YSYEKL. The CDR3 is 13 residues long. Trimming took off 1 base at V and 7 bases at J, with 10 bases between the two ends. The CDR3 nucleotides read TGCGCCAGCAGCCAAGGAAGGAGGGCTGGCTACACCTTC. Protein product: CASSQGRRAGYTF.

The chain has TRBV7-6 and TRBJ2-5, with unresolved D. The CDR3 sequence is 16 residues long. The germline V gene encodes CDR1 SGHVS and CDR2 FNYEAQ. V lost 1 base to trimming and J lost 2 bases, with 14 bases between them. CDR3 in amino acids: CASSLGSGEIQETQYF. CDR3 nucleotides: TGTGCCAGCAGCTTAGGTAGTGGAGAGATTCAAGAGACCCAGTACTTC. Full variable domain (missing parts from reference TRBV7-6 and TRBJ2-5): GAGVSQSPRYKVTKRGQDVALRCDPISGHVSLYWYRQALGQGPEFLTYFNYEAQQDKSGLPNDRFSAERPEGSISTLTIQRTEQRDSAMYRCASSLGSGEIQETQYFGPGTRLLVL.

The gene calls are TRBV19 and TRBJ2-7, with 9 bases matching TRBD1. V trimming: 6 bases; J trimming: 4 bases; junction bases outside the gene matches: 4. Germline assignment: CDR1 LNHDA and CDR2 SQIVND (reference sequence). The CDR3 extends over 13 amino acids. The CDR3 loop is CASSRDREYEQYF. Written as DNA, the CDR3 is TGTGCCAGTAGCCGGGACAGGGAATACGAGCAGTACTTC.

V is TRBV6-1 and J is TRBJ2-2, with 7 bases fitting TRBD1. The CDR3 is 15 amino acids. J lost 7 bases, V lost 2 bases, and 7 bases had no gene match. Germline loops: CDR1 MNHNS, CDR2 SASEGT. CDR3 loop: CASSELDRANGELFF. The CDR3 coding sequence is TGTGCCAGCAGTGAATTAGACAGGGCTAACGGGGAGCTGTTTTTT.

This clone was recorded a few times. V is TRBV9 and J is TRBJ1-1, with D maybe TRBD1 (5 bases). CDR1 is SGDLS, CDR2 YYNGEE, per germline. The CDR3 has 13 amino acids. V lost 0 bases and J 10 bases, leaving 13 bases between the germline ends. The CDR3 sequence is CASSVGGVQAAFF. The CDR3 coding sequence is TGTGCCAGCAGCGTAGGGGGGGTCCAGGCAGCTTTCTTT.

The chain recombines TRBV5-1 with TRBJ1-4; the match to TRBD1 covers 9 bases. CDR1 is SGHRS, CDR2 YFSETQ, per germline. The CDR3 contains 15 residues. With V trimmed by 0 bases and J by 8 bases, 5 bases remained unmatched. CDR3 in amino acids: CASSLEGQGGEKLFF. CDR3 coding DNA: TGCGCCAGCAGCTTGGAGGGACAGGGCGGAGAAAAACTGTTTTTT.

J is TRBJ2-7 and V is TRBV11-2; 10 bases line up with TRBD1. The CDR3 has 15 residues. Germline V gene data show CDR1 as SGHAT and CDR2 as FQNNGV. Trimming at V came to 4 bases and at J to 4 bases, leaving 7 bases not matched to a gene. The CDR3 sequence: CASSYYVGQGYEQYF. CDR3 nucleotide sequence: TGTGCCAGCAGCTACTACGTGGGACAGGGGTACGAGCAGTACTTC.

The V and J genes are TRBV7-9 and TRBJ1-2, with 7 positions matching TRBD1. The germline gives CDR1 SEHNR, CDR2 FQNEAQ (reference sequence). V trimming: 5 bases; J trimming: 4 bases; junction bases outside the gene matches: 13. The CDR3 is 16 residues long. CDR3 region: CASSIPRSGQSYGYTF. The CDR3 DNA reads TGTGCCAGCAGCATCCCACGCTCGGGACAGAGCTATGGCTACACCTTC.

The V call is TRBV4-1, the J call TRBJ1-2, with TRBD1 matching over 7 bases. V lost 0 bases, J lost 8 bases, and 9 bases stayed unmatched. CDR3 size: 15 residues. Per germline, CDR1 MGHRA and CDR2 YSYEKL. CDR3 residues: CASSQEVDRLWGYTF. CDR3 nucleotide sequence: TGCGCCAGCAGCCAAGAGGTGGACAGGTTGTGGGGCTACACCTTC.

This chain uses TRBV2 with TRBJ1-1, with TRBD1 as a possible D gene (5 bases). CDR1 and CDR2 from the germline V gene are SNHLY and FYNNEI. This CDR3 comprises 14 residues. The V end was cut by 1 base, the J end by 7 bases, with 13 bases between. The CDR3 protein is CASSEELRGNEAFF. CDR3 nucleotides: TGTGCCAGCAGTGAAGAATTACGGGGGAATGAAGCTTTCTTT.

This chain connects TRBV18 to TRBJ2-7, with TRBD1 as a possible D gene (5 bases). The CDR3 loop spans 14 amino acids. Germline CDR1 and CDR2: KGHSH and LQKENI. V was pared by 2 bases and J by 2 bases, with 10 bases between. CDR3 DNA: TGTGCCAGCTCACCAGAGGCAGGGACCTACGAGCAGTACTTC. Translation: CASSPEAGTYEQYF.

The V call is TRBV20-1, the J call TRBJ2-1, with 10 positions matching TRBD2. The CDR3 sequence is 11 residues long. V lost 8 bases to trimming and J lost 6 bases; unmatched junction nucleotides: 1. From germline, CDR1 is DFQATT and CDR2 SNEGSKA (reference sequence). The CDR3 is CSLAGANEQFF. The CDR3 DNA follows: TGCAGTCTAGCGGGAGCCAATGAGCAGTTCTTC.

CDR3 region: CASTAGGSRHNEQFF. CDR3 bases: TGTGCCAGCACCGCCGGGGGGAGCAGACACAATGAGCAGTTCTTC. The genes are TRBV6-6 and TRBJ2-1, with TRBD2 matching 7 bases. This CDR3 contains 15 residues. Trimming took 7 bases from V and 5 from J; bases not matched to a gene: 11. Germline CDR1 and CDR2: MNHNY and SVGAGI (reference sequence).

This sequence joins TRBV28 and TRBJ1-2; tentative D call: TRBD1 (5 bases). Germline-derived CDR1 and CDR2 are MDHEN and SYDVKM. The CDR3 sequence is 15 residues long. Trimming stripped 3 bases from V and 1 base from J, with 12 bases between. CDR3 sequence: CASSFTGLGNYGYTF. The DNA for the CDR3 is TGTGCCAGCAGTTTCACAGGCCTGGGTAACTATGGCTACACCTTC.

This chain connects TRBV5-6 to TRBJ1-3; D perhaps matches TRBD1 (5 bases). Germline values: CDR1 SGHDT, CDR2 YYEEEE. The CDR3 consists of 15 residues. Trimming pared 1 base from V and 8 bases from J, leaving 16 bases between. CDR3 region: CASSLFGWGQHTIYF. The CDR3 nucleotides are TGTGCCAGCAGCTTGTTCGGATGGGGCCAGCACACCATATATTTT.